This T cell receptor (beta chain) emerged from a study of T-cell reconstitution after alpha-beta-depleted transplantation in children. Study results and limitations: Two months or so post-transplant, alpha-beta T cells reportedly derived from several hundred expanded graft clones. The study traced high day-60 TCRbeta diversity in some patients to surviving recipient T cells and thymic progenitors. One year post-transplant, T-cell counts and diversity were largely derived from T cells produced anew.

TCRbeta library preparation incorporated unique molecular identifiers. TCRdb used MiXCR to reprocess the PCR reads, holding one entry per CDR3 protein. The data show 800,000 to 1,000,000 distinct CDR3 sequences, with under 30% seen just once and over 25% held by the top ten. Details on this clonotype: Antigen: not known.

V lost 11 bases and J 1 base, leaving 11 bases between the germline ends. This CDR3 comprises 12 residues. This sample comprised PBMCs, mostly from graft donor cells, obtained 360 days after TCRalphabeta/CD19-depleted stem cell transplant. This clonotype originated in a boy under three years old who had a stem cell transplant for SCID, so the T cells may come from the graft donor. The rearrangement links TRBV12-3 or TRBV12-4 to TRBJ1-2; D not certain. CDR3 in amino acids: CAAGSGNYGYTF. The CDR3 bases are TGTGCCGCGGGTTCGGGTAACTATGGCTACACCTTC.